This T cell receptor (beta chain) was recovered during a study of blood T cell repertoires in COVID-19. Background on the study: The origin of the acute and convalescent COVID-19 samples was the United States, Italy and Spain. PBMCs, B-cell-depleted T cells, or T cells were the source of the cDNA or gDNA that made up the material.

Methods used by the authors: Reference gene primer amplification in the assay estimated nucleated cell counts. TCRdb keeps only in-frame clones here, not all; method: immunoSEQ multiplex PCR. For V, J and clone size, that table is used; D and trimming come from the DNA. The top ten clones hold roughly 15% of a sample with some 150,000 clones, 75% to 90% of them seen once. The CDR3 is 12 amino acids. The germline CDR1 and CDR2 sequences are ENHRY and SYGVKD. The ends were cut back, 3 bases at V and 8 bases at J, with 9 bases in the middle. The receptor comes from a woman aged 35 to 49 with acute or convalescent COVID-19. The sequenced sample consisted of peripheral blood. The V and J genes are TRBV10-3 and TRBJ2-3, with unresolved D. DNA of the CDR3: TGTGCCATCAGTGATGATAGCTCTACGCAGTATTTT. The encoded protein is CAISDDSSTQYF.